These 6 T cell receptor beta chains were sequenced from one sample in a study. TCRdb reprocessed the RT-PCR reads via MiXCR and lists one record per CDR3 protein. This table holds around 700,000 distinct CDR3 sequences, about 14% found once. The sequenced sample was memory CD4+ T cells from blood. All receptors come from a female donor in good health, serving as a healthy control.

This clonotype has only a few counts. This chain connects TRBV7-9 to TRBJ1-5; D ambiguous. CDR3 size: 13 residues. Germline V gene data show CDR1 as SEHNR and CDR2 as FQNEAQ (reference sequence). The germline V and J ends were trimmed by 8 bases and 5 bases, with 13 bases remaining between them. The CDR3 DNA follows: TGTGCCAGCGTAGGGAATGGAGATCAGCCCCAGCATTTT. Its protein product is CASVGNGDQPQHF. Supplemented by reference TRBV7-9 and TRBJ1-5, the full variable domain reads DTGVSQNPRHKITKRGQNVTFRCDPISEHNRLYWYRQTLGQGPEFLTYFQNEAQLEKSRLLSDRFSAERPKGSFSTLEIQRTEQGDSAMYLCASVGNGDQPQHFGDGTRLSIL.

This clonotype was seen more than once but under ten times. The chain employs TRBV11-2 and TRBJ1-3; TRBD1 might be the D (5 bases). The CDR3 runs to 15 residues. Deletions cut 5 bases from V and 4 bases from J, with 15 bases between. The germline CDR1 and CDR2 sequences are SGHAT and FQNNGV. The CDR3 region has the DNA TGTGCCAGCAGCATCGGGGCTTACCCCGGAAACACCATATATTTT. Residues: CASSIGAYPGNTIYF.

The chain joins TRBV20-1 to TRBJ2-7; 14 positions agree with TRBD2. J lost 2 bases, V lost 2 bases, and 14 bases had no gene match. CDR3 length: 19 amino acids. Germline values: CDR1 DFQATT, CDR2 SNEGSKA (reference sequence). CDR3 coding DNA: TGCAGTGCTAGATATCTTGGGACTAGCGGGAGAAGAGGAACCTACGAGCAGTACTTC. Amino acids: CSARYLGTSGRRGTYEQYF.

In its sample, this clonotype was seen many times. This chain uses TRBV24-1 with TRBJ2-2; 7 nucleotides align to TRBD2. CDR3 length equals 18 residues. The V and J ends lost 3 bases and 1 base, in that order; junction bases with no gene match: 10. Germline values: CDR1 KGHDR, CDR2 SFDVKD. The CDR3 here is CATSDPPMAGVNTGELFF. In nucleotides, the CDR3 is TGTGCCACCAGTGATCCCCCGATGGCGGGAGTGAACACCGGGGAGCTGTTTTTT.

This clonotype was found many times. The chain carries TRBV6-5 and TRBJ2-7; tentative D call: TRBD1 (5 bases). Trimming removed 10 bases from V and 2 bases from J, with 12 bases in between. Per germline, CDR1 MNHEY and CDR2 SVGAGI. The length of the CDR3 is 12 residues. The DNA for the CDR3 is TGTGCCACCCAGGGTGGCCCCTACGAGCAGTACTTC. This codes for CATQGGPYEQYF.

The chain couples TRBV9 to TRBJ2-2, with D maybe TRBD2 (6 bases). Germline CDR1 reads SGDLS; CDR2 reads YYNGEE. This CDR3 is built from 14 residues. Trimming took 0 bases from V and 4 from J, leaving 7 bases between them. This chain's CDR3 is CASSVGTITGELFF. As DNA, the CDR3 is TGTGCCAGCAGCGTAGGGACTATCACCGGGGAGCTGTTTTTT. The whole variable domain, remainder taken from reference TRBV9 and TRBJ2-2, is DSGVTQTPKHLITATGQRVTLRCSPRSGDLSVYWYQQSLDQGLQFLIQYYNGEERAKGNILERFSAQQFPDLHSELNLSSLELGDSALYFCASSVGTITGELFFGEGSRLTVL.